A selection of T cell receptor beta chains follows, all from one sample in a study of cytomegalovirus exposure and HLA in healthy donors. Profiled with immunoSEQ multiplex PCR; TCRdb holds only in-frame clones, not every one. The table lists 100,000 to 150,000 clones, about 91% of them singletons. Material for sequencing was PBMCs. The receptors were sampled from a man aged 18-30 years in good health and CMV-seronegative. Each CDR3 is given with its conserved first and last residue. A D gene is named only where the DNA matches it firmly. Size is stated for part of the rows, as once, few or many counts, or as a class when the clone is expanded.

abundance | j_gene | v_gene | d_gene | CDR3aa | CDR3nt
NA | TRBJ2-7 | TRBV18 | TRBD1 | CASSPTGETYEQYF | TGTGCCAGCTCACCGACAGGGGAAACCTACGAGCAGTACTTC
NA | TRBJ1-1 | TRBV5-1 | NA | CASSLGFGQEAFF | TGCGCCAGCAGCTTAGGGTTTGGACAGGAAGCTTTCTTT
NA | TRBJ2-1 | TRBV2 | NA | CASKSGTHVNEQFF | TGTGCCAGCAAATCCGGGACTCACGTCAATGAGCAGTTCTTC
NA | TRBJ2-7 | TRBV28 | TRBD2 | CASSLSTSGTYEQYF | TGTGCCAGCAGTTTATCTACTAGCGGGACTTACGAGCAGTACTTC
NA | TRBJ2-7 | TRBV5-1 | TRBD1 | CASSPTGGFYEQYF | TGCGCCAGCAGCCCGACAGGGGGGTTTTACGAGCAGTACTTC
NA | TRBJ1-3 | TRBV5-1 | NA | CASSFRGGENTIYF | TGCGCCAGCAGCTTCCGTGGCGGTGAAAACACCATATATTTT
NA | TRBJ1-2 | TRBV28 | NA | CASSLQGFGYGYTF | TGTGCCAGCAGTTTACAGGGGTTTGGGTATGGCTACACCTTC
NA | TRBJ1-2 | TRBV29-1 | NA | CSVSGGNYGYTF | TGCAGCGTTTCGGGGGGTAACTATGGCTACACCTTC
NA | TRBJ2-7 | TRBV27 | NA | CASSLSPGWSYEQYF | TGTGCCAGCAGTTTATCCCCAGGATGGTCCTACGAGCAGTACTTC
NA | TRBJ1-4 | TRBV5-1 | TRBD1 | CASSLFDRGSEKLFF | TGCGCCAGCAGCTTGTTCGACAGGGGTAGTGAAAAACTGTTTTTT
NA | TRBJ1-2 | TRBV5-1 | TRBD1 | CASSAGQGARYGYTF | TGCGCCAGCAGCGCGGGACAGGGGGCGCGATATGGCTACACCTTC
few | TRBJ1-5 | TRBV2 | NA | CASREGPGNQPQHF | TGTGCCAGCAGGGAGGGACCGGGCAATCAGCCCCAGCATTTT
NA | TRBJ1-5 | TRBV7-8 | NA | CASSLVFQTGQPQHF | TGTGCCAGCAGCTTAGTTTTCCAGACGGGTCAGCCCCAGCATTTT
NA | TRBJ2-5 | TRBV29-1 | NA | CSVDGVVQETQYF | TGCAGCGTTGACGGGGTGGTCCAAGAGACCCAGTACTTC
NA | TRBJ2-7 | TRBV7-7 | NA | CASSIKQGYEQYF | TGTGCCAGCAGCATAAAACAGGGTTACGAGCAGTACTTC
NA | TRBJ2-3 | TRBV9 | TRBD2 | CASSPREGSTDTQYF | TGTGCCAGCTCTCCTCGGGAGGGGAGCACAGATACGCAGTATTTT
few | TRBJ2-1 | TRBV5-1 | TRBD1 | CASSLEGTVYNEQFF | TGCGCCAGCAGCTTAGAAGGGACAGTCTACAATGAGCAGTTCTTC
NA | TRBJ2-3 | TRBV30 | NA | CAYSIETPDTQYF | TGTGCCTACAGTATAGAAACTCCAGATACGCAGTATTTT